A single sample is the source of the 24 T cell receptor beta chains below, sequenced in a study of graft-versus-host responses after intestinal transplantation. Profiled with immunoSEQ multiplex PCR; TCRdb holds only in-frame clones, not every one. This table holds roughly 20,000 clones, about 89% found once. This material consisted of PBMCs, taken around 230 days after intestinal transplant. Receptor source: a human patient who received an intestinal transplant, so some T cells may come from the graft donor.

This chain links TRBV7-6 with TRBJ2-2; 8 bases map to TRBD2. This CDR3 is 15 amino acids long. The junction had 4 bases not matched to a gene; V was cut back by 3 bases and J by 4 bases. Germline CDR1 reads SGHVS; CDR2 reads FNYEAQ. The CDR3 DNA is TGTGCCAGCAGCTTTACGGCGGGAGGCACCGGGGAGCTGTTTTTT. This codes for CASSFTAGGTGELFF.

The chain combines TRBV5-6 with TRBJ1-1; D remains ambiguous. The V gene lost 2 bases and the J gene lost 1 base, with 9 bases spanning the gap. The CDR3 contains 14 residues. Germline V gives CDR1 SGHDT, CDR2 YYEEEE. The CDR3 region is CASSLWWGNTEAFF. In DNA, the CDR3 is TGTGCCAGCAGCTTATGGTGGGGGAACACTGAAGCTTTCTTT.

This CDR3 reads CASSFEPSGGLTYNEQFF. The CDR3 DNA reads as TGTGCCAGCAGCTTTGAACCTAGCGGGGGGCTCACCTACAATGAGCAGTTCTTC. The J gene is TRBJ2-1, the V gene TRBV7-9; 11 bases map to TRBD2. CDR1 SEHNR and CDR2 FQNEAQ come from the germline V gene (reference sequence). The CDR3 is made up of 18 amino acids. The junction had 9 bases not matched to a gene; V was cut back by 3 bases and J by 2 bases.

The chain carries TRBV27 and TRBJ1-2; 7 nucleotides align to TRBD1. Germline assignment: CDR1 MNHEY and CDR2 SMNVEV (reference sequence). The CDR3 totals 15 residues. V trimming: 6 bases; J trimming: 3 bases; junction bases outside the gene matches: 10. The CDR3 here is CASRPLDRLDYGYTF. CDR3 bases: TGTGCCAGCAGACCCCTGGACAGGTTAGACTATGGCTACACCTTC.

The chain links TRBV27 to TRBJ2-1; tentative D call: TRBD1 (5 bases). The CDR3 runs to 15 residues. The germline V and J ends were trimmed by 6 bases and 4 bases, with 16 bases remaining between them. Germline loops: CDR1 MNHEY, CDR2 SMNVEV (reference sequence). CDR3 bases: TGTGCCAGCAGGACACAGGTAGTGCCTTACAATGAGCAGTTCTTC. Its translation is CASRTQVVPYNEQFF.

The genes are TRBV27 and TRBJ2-5; D ambiguous. CDR1 and CDR2 from the germline V gene are MNHEY and SMNVEV (reference sequence). With 2 bases removed from V and 4 bases from J, the gap between germline ends came to 17 bases. This CDR3 comprises 16 residues. The CDR3 protein is CASSLVYSLAAETQYF. CDR3 nucleotides: TGTGCCAGCAGTTTAGTATATAGTCTCGCGGCAGAGACCCAGTACTTC.

The chain uses TRBV10-3 and TRBJ1-3; tentative D call: TRBD1 (5 bases). The germline V gene encodes CDR1 ENHRY and CDR2 SYGVKD. This CDR3 is built from 15 residues. Trimming shortened V by 4 bases and J by 0 bases, and 10 bases separated the two germline ends. Written as DNA, the CDR3 is TGTGCCATCAGTGTCCGGGGCCTCTCTGGAAACACCATATATTTT. Amino acid sequence: CAISVRGLSGNTIYF.

The chain is built from TRBV5-1 and TRBJ2-7; D is uncertain. The germline CDR1 and CDR2 sequences are SGHRS and YFSETQ. Trimming took 4 bases from V and 0 from J, leaving 14 bases between them. CDR3 length equals 15 residues. This chain's CDR3 is CASSLDGFSSYEQYF. The CDR3 nucleotides are TGCGCCAGCAGCCTGGACGGCTTTAGCTCCTACGAGCAGTACTTC.

The rearrangement uses TRBV28 and TRBJ1-1; no clear D. In germline, CDR1 is MDHEN, CDR2 SYDVKM. The CDR3 sequence is 14 residues long. V gave up 3 bases and J gave up 3 bases, with 11 bases separating them. The CDR3 loop is CASSFSLGHTEAFF. The CDR3 region has the DNA TGTGCCAGCAGTTTCAGTCTGGGTCACACTGAAGCTTTCTTT.

The rearrangement joins TRBV13 to TRBJ2-4, with D possibly TRBD2 on 7 matching bases. The CDR3 has 16 amino acids. Trimming removed 0 bases from V and 3 bases from J, with 12 bases in between. CDR1 is PRHDT and CDR2 is FYEKMQ in the germline V gene (reference sequence). The CDR3 here is CASSLGAGAYKNIQYF. In DNA, the CDR3 is TGTGCCAGCAGCTTAGGTGCGGGGGCCTACAAAAACATTCAGTACTTC.

The chain employs TRBV9 and TRBJ2-3, with 7 bases fitting TRBD1. J was trimmed by 4 bases and V by 4 bases; bases with no gene match: 9. The V gene's germline CDR1 is SGDLS and CDR2 YYNGEE. The CDR3 is 15 residues long. The CDR3 coding sequence is TGTGCCAGCAGCCAGGGACAGTACGGCCCAGATACGCAGTATTTT. Encoded protein: CASSQGQYGPDTQYF.

The chain links TRBV5-6 to TRBJ2-3, with D unresolved. The V and J ends lost 6 bases and 2 bases respectively, with 4 bases between them. The CDR3 has 11 amino acids. Germline CDR1 SGHDT, CDR2 YYEEEE. This CDR3 is CASTYTDTQYF. The CDR3 region has the DNA TGTGCCAGCACCTACACAGATACGCAGTATTTT.

V gene TRBV19 combines with J gene TRBJ1-5; tentative D call: TRBD1 (6 bases). Germline V gene sequence: CDR1 LNHDA, CDR2 SQIVND (reference sequence). The V end lost 4 bases, the J end lost 5 bases, and 12 bases lay between the germline ends. This CDR3 spans 14 amino acids. The CDR3 here is CASSRQAAYQPQHF. In nucleotides, the CDR3 is TGTGCCAGTAGTAGACAGGCCGCATATCAGCCCCAGCATTTT.

The chain has TRBV30 and TRBJ1-2, with no clear D. Trimming shortened V by 2 bases and J by 2 bases, and 3 bases separated the two germline ends. The CDR3 has 11 residues. From germline, CDR1 is GTSNPN and CDR2 SVGIG (reference sequence). DNA for the CDR3: TGTGCCTGGAGTCAGAACTATGGCTACACCTTC. This encodes CAWSQNYGYTF.

V usage is TRBV19 and J usage is TRBJ1-4, with D possibly matching TRBD1 (5 bases). The CDR3 consists of 15 residues. Trimming took off 2 bases at V and 5 bases at J, with 12 bases between the two ends. CDR1 is LNHDA, CDR2 SQIVND, per germline (reference sequence). CDR3 in DNA: TGTGCCAGTAGTATAACTGGCGGGGCCAATGAAAAACTGTTTTTT. Translated: CASSITGGANEKLFF.

This chain links TRBV27 with TRBJ2-7; D unresolved. V lost 6 bases and J 1 base, leaving 13 bases between the germline ends. Germline CDR1 MNHEY, CDR2 SMNVEV (reference sequence). This CDR3 is built from 14 residues. CDR3 residues: CASRDRPLSYEQYF. The CDR3 DNA follows: TGTGCCAGCAGGGATCGACCGCTTTCCTACGAGCAGTACTTC.

The table lists this clone with a few counts. The J gene is TRBJ1-1, the V gene TRBV5-1, with 7 bases matching TRBD1. The trim removed 6 bases at V and 1 base at J, leaving 9 bases unmatched. The CDR3 is made up of 15 amino acids. Germline V gene data show CDR1 as SGHRS and CDR2 as YFSETQ. The CDR3 reads CASTLDRWENTEAFF. DNA of the CDR3: TGCGCCAGCACTTTGGACAGGTGGGAGAACACTGAAGCTTTCTTT.

The chain is built from TRBV6-5 and TRBJ1-2; D not certain. Deletions cut 4 bases from V and 8 bases from J, with 20 bases between. CDR3 length: 15 residues. In germline, CDR1 is MNHEY, CDR2 SVGAGI. CDR3 bases: TGTGCCAGCAGTTTACAAATGCCGGGAACATACGGCTACACCTTC. Translation: CASSLQMPGTYGYTF.

The chain joins TRBV5-4 to TRBJ1-1; D is undetermined. Trimming left V 4 bases short and J 5 bases short, with 15 bases between. Germline lookup yields CDR1 SGHNT and CDR2 YYREEE (reference sequence). CDR3 size: 14 residues. The CDR3 here is CASSGRTGGTEAFF. The CDR3 nucleotides are TGTGCCAGCAGCGGGAGGACCGGTGGGACTGAAGCTTTCTTT.

This chain uses TRBV7-6 with TRBJ2-3, with D perhaps given as TRBD1 or TRBD2 (6 bases each). The V gene lost 4 bases and the J gene lost 3 bases, with 14 bases spanning the gap. CDR1 is SGHVS, CDR2 FNYEAQ, per germline. CDR3 length: 15 amino acids. This CDR3 reads CASSWGAQRTDTQYF. Here the CDR3 DNA reads TGTGCCAGCAGCTGGGGGGCACAAAGGACAGATACGCAGTATTTT. Drawing the rest from reference TRBV7-6 and TRBJ2-3, the complete variable domain is GAGVSQSPRYKVTKRGQDVALRCDPISGHVSLYWYRQALGQGPEFLTYFNYEAQQDKSGLPNDRFSAERPEGSISTLTIQRTEQRDSAMYRCASSWGAQRTDTQYFGPGTRLTVL.

This sequence joins TRBV2 and TRBJ2-5; D is ambiguous. CDR3 length: 11 residues. From germline, CDR1 is SNHLY and CDR2 FYNNEI. Trimming pared 3 bases from V and 5 bases from J, leaving 4 bases between. The CDR3 spells CASSDEETQYF. The CDR3 coding sequence is TGTGCCAGCAGTGATGAGGAGACCCAGTACTTC.

The V gene is TRBV5-4, the J gene TRBJ1-2; D gene unclear. V shed 0 bases and J shed 1 base, with 13 bases lying between them. Germline CDR1 is SGHNT and CDR2 is YYREEE (reference sequence). CDR3 length equals 16 residues. The CDR3 sequence: CASSLEDQPNNYGYTF. The CDR3 coding sequence is TGTGCCAGCAGCTTGGAGGACCAGCCAAATAACTATGGCTACACCTTC. The whole variable domain, filled in from reference TRBV5-4 and TRBJ1-2, reads ETGVTQSPTHLIKTRGQQVTLRCSSQSGHNTVSWYQQALGQGPQFIFQYYREEENGRGNFPPRFSGLQFPNYSSELNVNALELDDSALYLCASSLEDQPNNYGYTFGSGTRLTVV.

This rearrangement joins TRBV7-8 to TRBJ2-1; 9 nucleotides agree with TRBD1. Germline V gene lookup returns CDR1 SGHVS and CDR2 FQNEAQ. With 1 base clipped from V and 6 bases from J, the junction kept 7 bases outside the gene matches. The CDR3 length is 16 residues. DNA of the CDR3: TGTGCCAGCAGCTTAGACGGGACAGGGATCTTCAATGAGCAGTTCTTC. It is translated as CASSLDGTGIFNEQFF.

This chain uses TRBV2 with TRBJ2-7; D perhaps matches TRBD1 (6 bases). Trimming removed 6 bases at V and 5 bases at J, with 14 bases between. This CDR3 spans 13 amino acids. CDR1 is SNHLY and CDR2 is FYNNEI in the germline V gene. CDR3 nucleotide sequence: TGTGCCAGCAGGATCAACAGGGTTGACGAGCAGTACTTC. Encoded protein: CASRINRVDEQYF.